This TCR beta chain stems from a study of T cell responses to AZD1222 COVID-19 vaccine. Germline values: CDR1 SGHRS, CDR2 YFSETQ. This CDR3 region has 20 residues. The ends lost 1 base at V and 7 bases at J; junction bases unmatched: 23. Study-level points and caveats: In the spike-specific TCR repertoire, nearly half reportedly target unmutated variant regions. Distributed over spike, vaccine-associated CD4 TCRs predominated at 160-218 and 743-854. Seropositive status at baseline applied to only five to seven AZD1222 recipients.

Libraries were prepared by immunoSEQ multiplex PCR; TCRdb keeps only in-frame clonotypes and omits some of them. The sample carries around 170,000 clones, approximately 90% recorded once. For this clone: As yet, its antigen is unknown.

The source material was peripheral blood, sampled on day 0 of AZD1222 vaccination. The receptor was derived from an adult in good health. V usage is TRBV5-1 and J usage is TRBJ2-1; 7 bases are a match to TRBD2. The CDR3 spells CASSLFVRGLGAERENEQFF. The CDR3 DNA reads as TGCGCCAGCAGCTTGTTTGTTCGTGGACTAGGGGCCGAGCGAGAAAATGAGCAGTTCTTC. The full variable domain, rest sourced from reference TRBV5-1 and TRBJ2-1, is KAGVTQTPRYLIKTRGQQVTLSCSPISGHRSVSWYQQTPGQGLQFLFEYFSETQRNKGNFPGRFSGRQFSNSRSEMNVSTLELGDSALYLCASSLFVRGLGAERENEQFFGPGTRLTVL.